These 23 T cell receptor beta chains were all obtained from the same sample, sequenced in a study of T cells after yellow fever vaccination. Using its own MiXCR run on the 5' RACE reads, TCRdb lists one record per CDR3 protein. The sample records hundreds of thousands of distinct CDR3 sequences, approximately 9% being singletons. The sample was PBMCs, taken on the day of the first yellow fever vaccination. The receptors were sampled from a man between 18 and 35 years old who received the YFV17D yellow fever vaccine.

The chain carries TRBV5-1 and TRBJ1-6; D unresolved. V gave up 1 base and J gave up 5 bases, with 10 bases separating them. CDR1 and CDR2 (germline): SGHRS, YFSETQ. This CDR3 region has 15 residues. For the CDR3, the DNA is TGCGCCAGCAGCTTGTTCGCAGAGAATAATTCACCCCTCCACTTT. Residues: CASSLFAENNSPLHF.

This clonotype showed up many times. The CDR3 region is CASRERPSTDTQYF. The CDR3 DNA sequence: TGCGCCAGCAGGGAACGTCCTAGCACAGATACGCAGTATTTT. V usage is TRBV5-1 and J usage is TRBJ2-3; D gene unclear. This CDR3 region has 14 residues. Per germline, CDR1 SGHRS and CDR2 YFSETQ. V was clipped by 5 bases and J by 0 bases, with 10 bases between them. Complete variable domain (other parts from reference TRBV5-1 and TRBJ2-3): KAGVTQTPRYLIKTRGQQVTLSCSPISGHRSVSWYQQTPGQGLQFLFEYFSETQRNKGNFPGRFSGRQFSNSRSEMNVSTLELGDSALYLCASRERPSTDTQYFGPGTRLTVL.

This clonotype came up a few times. The rearrangement links TRBV18 to TRBJ1-2; perhaps TRBD1 as D (6 bases). Trimming cost V 0 bases and J 3 bases, with 11 bases left between them. The germline CDR1 and CDR2 sequences are KGHSH and LQKENI. The CDR3 has 15 residues. Here the CDR3 DNA reads TGTGCCAGCTCACCACCCAGCTCAGGGGACTATGGCTACACCTTC. The encoded protein is CASSPPSSGDYGYTF.

J is TRBJ1-2 and V is TRBV24-1, with D possibly being TRBD1 (6 bases). The CDR3 runs 15 residues. Germline V CDR1 and CDR2: KGHDR, SFDVKD. The V gene lost 2 bases and the J gene lost 2 bases, with 11 bases spanning the gap. As DNA, the CDR3 is TGTGCCACCAGTGATTCCCGGGACAACAACTATGGCTACACCTTC. This codes for CATSDSRDNNYGYTF.

This clonotype has more than one count but fewer than ten. V usage is TRBV28 and J usage is TRBJ2-1; tentative D call: TRBD2 (6 bases). This CDR3 contains 16 residues. Trimming stripped 6 bases from V and 4 bases from J, with 19 bases between. Germline V gene sequence: CDR1 MDHEN, CDR2 SYDVKM. The CDR3 loop is CASSPPRPGVYNEQFF. In nucleotides, the CDR3 is TGTGCCAGCAGCCCCCCCCGCCCGGGGGTATACAATGAGCAGTTCTTC.

This clonotype was picked up a small number of times. This chain connects TRBV7-2 to TRBJ1-5; D is perhaps TRBD1 (5 bases). V dropped 5 bases and J dropped 1 base, with 9 bases sitting between them. The CDR3 is made up of 14 amino acids. The germline V gene encodes CDR1 SGHTA and CDR2 FQGNSA. The DNA of the CDR3 is TGTGCCAGCAGCCTCCGGGACAGCAATCAGCCCCAGCATTTT. Translation gives CASSLRDSNQPQHF.

This clonotype has just a few counts. The chain uses TRBV5-1 and TRBJ1-4; TRBD1 aligns across 8 bases. Germline CDR1 SGHRS, CDR2 YFSETQ. V shed 4 bases, J shed 4 bases, and the junction held 6 bases outside the gene matches. This CDR3 spans 15 amino acids. Here the CDR3 reads CASSPSGQGNEKLFF. The CDR3 bases are TGCGCCAGCAGCCCGAGCGGACAGGGTAATGAAAAACTGTTTTTT.

This clonotype was counted many times. The V call is TRBV14, the J call TRBJ2-3; no definite D call. In germline, CDR1 is SGHDN, CDR2 FVKESK. Deletions cut 0 bases from V and 3 bases from J, with 4 bases between. The CDR3 runs to 13 residues. The CDR3: CASSQEGTDTQYF. DNA for the CDR3: TGTGCCAGCAGCCAAGAGGGGACAGATACGCAGTATTTT.

This clonotype was recorded at least ten times. The gene calls are TRBV7-9 and TRBJ1-2; 12 bases are a match to TRBD1. The CDR3 extends over 16 amino acids. CDR1 is SEHNR and CDR2 is FQNEAQ in the germline V gene (reference sequence). Trimming took 7 bases from V and 4 from J; bases not matched to a gene: 10. CDR3 loop: CASIGTGGEVGYGYTF. The DNA for the CDR3 is TGTGCCAGCATAGGGACAGGGGGCGAGGTTGGCTATGGCTACACCTTC.

There are a few counts of this clonotype. V gene TRBV27 combines with J gene TRBJ1-2; D might be TRBD1 (5 bases). The germline gives CDR1 MNHEY, CDR2 SMNVEV (reference sequence). This CDR3 is built from 14 residues. Trimming shortened V by 6 bases and J by 6 bases, and 17 bases separated the two germline ends. CDR3 DNA: TGTGCCAGCAGGCCCGGCGGTGGGACCGATGGCTACACCTTC. It translates to CASRPGGGTDGYTF.

This clonotype occurred a few times. The rearrangement joins TRBV14 to TRBJ2-7, with D maybe TRBD1 (5 bases). The germline V gene has CDR1 SGHDN and CDR2 FVKESK. The length of the CDR3 is 14 residues. V was cut by 1 base and J by 11 bases, with 18 bases left in between. The CDR3 sequence: CASSQGGLVGQEYV. The CDR3 DNA follows: TGTGCCAGCAGCCAAGGGGGTCTCGTGGGGCAGGAGTACGTC.

In its sample, this clonotype was seen a few times. This chain uses TRBV5-4 with TRBJ2-7, with 8 bases that match TRBD1. The CDR3 loop spans 13 amino acids. Germline-derived CDR1 and CDR2 are SGHNT and YYREEE (reference sequence). The V gene end was trimmed by 4 bases and the J gene end by 5 bases; junction bases not matched to a gene: 5. CDR3 nucleotide sequence: TGTGCCAGCAGCCCAGGACAGGGCGACGAGCAGTACTTC. This sequence encodes CASSPGQGDEQYF. The variable domain in full, completed from reference TRBV5-4 and TRBJ2-7, reads ETGVTQSPTHLIKTRGQQVTLRCSSQSGHNTVSWYQQALGQGPQFIFQYYREEENGRGNFPPRFSGLQFPNYSSELNVNALELDDSALYLCASSPGQGDEQYFGPGTRLTVT.

The V gene is TRBV12-3 or TRBV12-4, the J gene TRBJ1-2; D might be TRBD1 (5 bases). The germline V and J ends were trimmed by 5 bases and 4 bases, with 17 bases remaining between them. The CDR3 totals 15 residues. The CDR3 DNA is TGTGCCAGCAGTCCCCTCGCCGGGACCATCTATGGCTACACCTTC. Protein sequence: CASSPLAGTIYGYTF.

This chain uses TRBV5-4 with TRBJ1-1; no clear D gene. V lost 1 base and J lost 0, with 13 bases in between. Germline-derived CDR1 and CDR2 are SGHNT and YYREEE (reference sequence). The CDR3 has 16 amino acids. CDR3 sequence: CASSLIGGGMNTEAFF. For the CDR3, the DNA is TGTGCCAGCAGCTTGATTGGCGGCGGCATGAACACTGAAGCTTTCTTT.

The rearrangement uses TRBV11-3 and TRBJ2-7; unclear D gene. V gave up 1 base and J gave up 3 bases, with 7 bases separating them. The CDR3 has 13 residues. Per the germline V gene, CDR1 is SGHNT and CDR2 is YENEEA. The CDR3 nucleotides read TGTGCCAGCAGCTTAGGCACCCTCTACGAGCAGTACTTC. Translation: CASSLGTLYEQYF.

The chain uses TRBV7-9 and TRBJ1-6, with D unresolved. V was cut by 0 bases and J by 8 bases, with 8 bases left in between. The germline V gene has CDR1 SEHNR and CDR2 FQNEAQ (reference sequence). The CDR3 length is 14 residues. CDR3 amino acids: CASSLASIHSPLHF. CDR3 nucleotide sequence: TGTGCCAGCAGCTTAGCTTCCATTCATTCACCCCTCCACTTT.

This clonotype was counted only a few times. V gene TRBV4-3 combines with J gene TRBJ1-3; no reliable D call. The germline V gene has CDR1 LGHNA and CDR2 YSLEER. This CDR3 spans 16 amino acids. The V end lost 1 base, the J end lost 1 base, and 11 bases lay between the germline ends. The CDR3 region is CASSQVATGSGNTIYF. CDR3 sequence (DNA): TGCGCCAGCAGCCAAGTCGCCACGGGTTCTGGAAACACCATATATTTT.

In this sample, this clonotype turned up many times. The chain carries TRBV5-1 and TRBJ2-5; TRBD1 agrees at 8 bases. Germline CDR1 is SGHRS and CDR2 is YFSETQ. With 3 bases clipped from V and 5 bases from J, the junction kept 9 bases outside the gene matches. The CDR3 totals 15 residues. CDR3 sequence: CASSSTGDPLETQYF. The CDR3 coding sequence is TGCGCCAGCAGCTCGACAGGGGACCCACTGGAGACCCAGTACTTC.

V gene TRBV12-3 or TRBV12-4 combines with J gene TRBJ1-4, with D possibly matching TRBD1 (5 bases). This CDR3 region has 14 residues. Trimming left V 6 bases short and J 8 bases short, with 16 bases between. CDR3 sequence reads: CASSSTSGGEKLFF. The CDR3 nucleotides are TGTGCCAGCAGCTCGACGTCTGGGGGGGAAAAACTGTTTTTT.

The chain joins TRBV5-6 to TRBJ2-5; D ambiguous. Trimming cost V 7 bases and J 5 bases, with 12 bases left between them. CDR3 size: 12 residues. In germline, CDR1 is SGHDT, CDR2 YYEEEE. This chain's CDR3 is CASGPRRETQYF. The DNA of the CDR3 is TGTGCCAGCGGCCCTAGACGGGAGACCCAGTACTTC.

This clonotype showed up just a few times. V usage is TRBV30 and J usage is TRBJ2-1; maybe TRBD2 (6 bases). Trimming stripped 0 bases from V and 0 bases from J, with 12 bases between. Germline assignment: CDR1 GTSNPN and CDR2 SVGIG (reference sequence). This CDR3 is 16 amino acids long. The CDR3 loop reads CAWSVLAGSSYNEQFF. DNA for the CDR3: TGTGCCTGGAGTGTACTGGCGGGGAGCTCCTACAATGAGCAGTTCTTC.

The J gene is TRBJ1-5, the V gene TRBV20-1, with 9 bases that match TRBD1. Germline-derived CDR1 and CDR2 are DFQATT and SNEGSKA (reference sequence). The V gene end was trimmed by 1 base and the J gene end by 4 bases; junction bases not matched to a gene: 2. The CDR3 consists of 14 residues. CDR3 residues: CSARAGTGNQPQHF. CDR3 nucleotide sequence: TGCAGTGCTAGAGCCGGGACAGGGAATCAGCCCCAGCATTTT.

This clonotype was picked up a small number of times. The chain combines TRBV30 with TRBJ2-5; 9 positions match TRBD1. J lost 3 bases, V lost 2 bases, and 4 bases had no gene match. CDR3 size: 14 residues. CDR1 is GTSNPN and CDR2 is SVGIG in the germline V gene (reference sequence). CDR3 region: CAWSSGTGKETQYF. The CDR3, as DNA: TGTGCCTGGAGTTCCGGGACAGGGAAAGAGACCCAGTACTTC.